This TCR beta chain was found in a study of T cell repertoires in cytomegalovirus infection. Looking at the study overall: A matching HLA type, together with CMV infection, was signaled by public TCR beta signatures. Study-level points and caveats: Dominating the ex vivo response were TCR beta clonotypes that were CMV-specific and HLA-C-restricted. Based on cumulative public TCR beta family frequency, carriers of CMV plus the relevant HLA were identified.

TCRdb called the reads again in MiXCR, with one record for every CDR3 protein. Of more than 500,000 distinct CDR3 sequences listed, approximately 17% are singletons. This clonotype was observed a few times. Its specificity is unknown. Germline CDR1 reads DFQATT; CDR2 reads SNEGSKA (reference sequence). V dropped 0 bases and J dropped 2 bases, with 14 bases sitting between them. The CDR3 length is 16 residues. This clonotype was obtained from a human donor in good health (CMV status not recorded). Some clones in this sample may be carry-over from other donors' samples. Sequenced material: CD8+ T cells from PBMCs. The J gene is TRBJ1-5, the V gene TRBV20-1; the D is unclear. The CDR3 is CSARDRFGEGNQPQHF. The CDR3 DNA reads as TGCAGTGCTAGAGACAGATTTGGGGAGGGCAATCAGCCCCAGCATTTT.